The 12 T cell receptor beta chains given below trace back to one sample, sequenced in a study of OX40 agonist ivuxolimab in advanced cancers. The method was immunoSEQ multiplex PCR; TCRdb's version includes in-frame clones alone and lacks a portion of them. Of roughly 77,000 clones listed, over 75% are singletons. The sample here was CD4+ or CD8+ T cells sorted from blood, taken in a trial of the OX40 agonist ivuxolimab. The receptors stem from an adult with an advanced solid tumor such as melanoma, head and neck, liver or kidney cancer.

The chain couples TRBV19 to TRBJ2-1; D is unclear. CDR1 is LNHDA, CDR2 SQIVND, per germline (reference sequence). The CDR3 length is 11 residues. V shed 3 bases and J shed 10 bases, with 7 bases lying between them. This chain's CDR3 is CASSMGREQFF. CDR3 bases: TGTGCCAGTAGTATGGGCAGGGAGCAGTTCTTC.

The chain links TRBV2 to TRBJ1-4; D is ambiguous. The CDR3 is 13 residues long. Looked up from germline, CDR1 is SNHLY and CDR2 is FYNNEI. Trimming took off 8 bases at V and 4 bases at J, with 11 bases between the two ends. CDR3 nucleotides: TGTGCCAGCGTATCCCAGCTTAATGAAAAACTGTTTTTT. Its protein is CASVSQLNEKLFF.

The gene calls are TRBV7-2 and TRBJ2-7; D perhaps matches TRBD1 (5 bases). The CDR3 consists of 15 residues. Germline V CDR1 and CDR2: SGHTA, FQGNSA. Trimming removed 1 base at V and 3 bases at J, with 13 bases between. The CDR3 DNA reads TGTGCCAGCAGCTTAGTCGTAACAGGATTCTACGAGCAGTACTTC. Residues: CASSLVVTGFYEQYF.

V usage is TRBV7-9 and J usage is TRBJ2-1; 9 nucleotides match TRBD2. Looked up from germline, CDR1 is SEHNR and CDR2 is FQNEAQ (reference sequence). V was pared by 1 base and J by 0 bases, with 10 bases of the junction left unmatched. The CDR3 length is 19 residues. DNA for the CDR3: TGTGCCAGCAGCTTAGGTGTTAGCGGGGGCCCCAGCTCCTACAATGAGCAGTTCTTC. Residues: CASSLGVSGGPSSYNEQFF.

This clone has more than one count but fewer than ten. CDR3 amino acids: CASSLRKETEAFF. CDR3 DNA: TGCGCCAGCAGCCTAAGGAAGGAGACTGAAGCTTTCTTT. The chain uses TRBV5-1 and TRBJ1-1, with D uncertain. Trimming took off 4 bases at V and 5 bases at J, with 12 bases between the two ends. Per the germline V gene, CDR1 is SGHRS and CDR2 is YFSETQ. The length of the CDR3 is 13 residues.

This clone was found once. The chain links TRBV2 to TRBJ1-4; D is ambiguous. CDR3 length: 15 amino acids. V gave up 5 bases and J gave up 4 bases, with 14 bases separating them. Germline CDR1 SNHLY, CDR2 FYNNEI. The CDR3 loop reads CASSPSSLVNEKLFF. For the CDR3, the DNA is TGTGCCAGCAGTCCCTCATCGCTCGTTAATGAAAAACTGTTTTTT.

J is TRBJ2-7 and V is TRBV10-1; TRBD2 matches 13 bases. CDR1 and CDR2 from the germline V gene are WNHNN and SYGVQD (reference sequence). The length of the CDR3 is 16 residues. V shed 6 bases, J shed 3 bases, and the junction held 8 bases outside the gene matches. The CDR3: CASRISRTSGSYEQYF. The CDR3 region has the DNA TGCGCCAGCAGAATCAGCCGGACTAGCGGGAGCTACGAGCAGTACTTC.

The gene calls are TRBV10-3 and TRBJ2-3, with 14 bases matching TRBD2. This CDR3 spans 13 amino acids. The J segment lost 10 bases and the V segment lost 9 bases, leaving 6 bases of the junction unmatched. The V gene's germline CDR1 is ENHRY and CDR2 SYGVKD. CDR3 residues: CAISGLAGEAQYF. The CDR3 DNA reads TGTGCCATATCGGGACTAGCGGGGGAGGCGCAGTATTTT.

In DNA form, the CDR3 reads TGTGCCAGCAGCCCCCGTGTGGGCGATCTCCTGAACACTGAAGCTTTCTTT. This codes for CASSPRVGDLLNTEAFF. V is TRBV11-3 and J is TRBJ1-1; D gene unclear. CDR1 and CDR2 from the germline V gene are SGHNT and YENEEA. CDR3 length: 17 amino acids. The V gene lost 5 bases and the J gene lost 0 bases, with 19 bases spanning the gap.

In DNA form, the CDR3 reads TGTGCCAGCAGCTTGGGGCACCCGAGTTCTACAAACACCATATATTTT. It translates to CASSLGHPSSTNTIYF. The V call is TRBV5-6, the J call TRBJ1-3; no reliable D call. Trimming stripped 0 bases from V and 6 bases from J, with 16 bases between. CDR3 length equals 16 residues. Germline CDR1 reads SGHDT; CDR2 reads YYEEEE.

The V and J genes are TRBV4-2 and TRBJ2-1, with 10 bases matching TRBD2. After removal of 5 bases from V and 6 bases from J, the junction contained 7 bases not matched to a gene. Per germline, CDR1 LGHNA and CDR2 YNFKEQ. The CDR3 covers 15 residues. CDR3 loop: CASSASGGGSNEQFF. The CDR3 nucleotides read TGTGCCAGCAGCGCCAGCGGGGGGGGGAGCAATGAGCAGTTCTTC.

This sequence joins TRBV7-2 and TRBJ1-3, with a tentative D call TRBD1 (5 bases). The V gene lost 4 bases and the J gene lost 2 bases, with 12 bases spanning the gap. The germline CDR1 and CDR2 sequences are SGHTA and FQGNSA. CDR3 size: 15 residues. In DNA, the CDR3 is TGTGCCAGCAGCTCCTACGGGGGGACTGGAAACACCATATATTTT. As protein: CASSSYGGTGNTIYF. Based on the CDR3 plus reference TRBV7-2 and TRBJ1-3, the full variable domain is GAGVSQSPSNKVTEKGKDVELRCDPISGHTALYWYRQSLGQGLEFLIYFQGNSAPDKSGLPSDRFSAERTGGSVSTLTIQRTQQEDSAVYLCASSSYGGTGNTIYFGEGSWLTVV.